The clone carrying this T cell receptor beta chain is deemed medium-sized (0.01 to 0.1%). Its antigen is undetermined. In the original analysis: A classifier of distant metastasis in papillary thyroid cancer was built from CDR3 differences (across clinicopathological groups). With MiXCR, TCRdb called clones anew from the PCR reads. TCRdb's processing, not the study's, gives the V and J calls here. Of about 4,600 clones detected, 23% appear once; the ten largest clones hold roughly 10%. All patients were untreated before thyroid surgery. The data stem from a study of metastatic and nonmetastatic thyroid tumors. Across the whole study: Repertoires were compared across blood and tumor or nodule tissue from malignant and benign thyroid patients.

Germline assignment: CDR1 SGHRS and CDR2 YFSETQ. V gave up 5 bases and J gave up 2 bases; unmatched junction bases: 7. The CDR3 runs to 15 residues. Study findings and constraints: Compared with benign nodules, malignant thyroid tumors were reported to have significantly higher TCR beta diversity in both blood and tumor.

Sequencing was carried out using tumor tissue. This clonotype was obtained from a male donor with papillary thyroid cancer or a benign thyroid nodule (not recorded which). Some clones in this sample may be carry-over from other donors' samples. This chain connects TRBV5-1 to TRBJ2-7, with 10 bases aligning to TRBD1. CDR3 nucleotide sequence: TGCGCCAGCAGAACAGGACAGGGGGGAACCTACGAGCAGTACTTC. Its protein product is CASRTGQGGTYEQYF.